This is a list of T cell receptor beta chains from one sample in a study of blood T cell repertoires in COVID-19. Here immunoSEQ multiplex PCR was the method, and the copy in TCRdb shows in-frame clones only, minus some. The profile shows some 110,000 clones, 86% of them singletons. The sequencing input was peripheral blood. The receptors come from a man aged 40-49 years with acute or convalescent COVID-19. Both conserved end residues are part of each CDR3. The D gene is left open where the match is weak. Part of the rows lack a size; the others show once, few, many or a class for expanded clones.

d_gene	v_gene	abundance	len	j_gene	CDR3nt	CDR3aa
.	TRBV29-1	.	16	TRBJ2-1	TGCAGCGTTGAAGGGGATAGCGGTCCAGCGGGCGATGAGCAGTTCTTC	CSVEGDSGPAGDEQFF
.	TRBV18	.	12	TRBJ1-1	TGTGCCAGCTCCTTCCCCAGGTCAGAAGCTTTCTTT	CASSFPRSEAFF
.	TRBV7-2	few	16	TRBJ2-3	TGTGCCAGCAGCCCCAACAATGGGGGGATAGGAGATACGCAGTATTTT	CASSPNNGGIGDTQYF
TRBD1	TRBV19	.	14	TRBJ1-1	TGTGCCAGTAGTATGACAGGGGGGTCCACTGAAGCTTTCTTT	CASSMTGGSTEAFF
TRBD2	TRBV18	.	17	TRBJ2-3	TGTGCCAGCTCACCACCGTATTTCGGGGGGATCGCAGATACGCAGTATTTT	CASSPPYFGGIADTQYF
.	TRBV7-6	.	16	TRBJ2-7	TGTGCCAGCAGCCCCGACAGCGCAGGGGCCCCGGGGGAGCAGTACTTC	CASSPDSAGAPGEQYF
TRBD1	TRBV24-1	.	19	TRBJ2-2	TGTGCCACCAGTGATGAAGGTACGAGAGGGGGCGAGCGAACCGGGGAGCTGTTTTTT	CATSDEGTRGGERTGELFF
.	TRBV7-8	.	16	TRBJ1-1	TGTGCCAGCAGCTCTGTTCCGCGGGCCTCGAACACTGAAGCTTTCTTT	CASSSVPRASNTEAFF
TRBD2	TRBV10-3	.	15	TRBJ2-1	TGTGCCATCAGTGAATTTAGCGGGGGGGCCGGTGAGCAGTTCTTC	CAISEFSGGAGEQFF
TRBD1	TRBV4-1	.	18	TRBJ1-5	TGCGCCAGCAGCCAAGACTACGGGACAGGGGGAGGCAATCAGCCCCAGCATTTT	CASSQDYGTGGGNQPQHF
TRBD1	TRBV6-5	.	13	TRBJ1-6	TGTGCCAGCAGGGGACAGGGGTATTCACCCCTCCACTTT	CASRGQGYSPLHF
.	TRBV30	.	17	TRBJ1-6	TGTGCCTGGAGGTCATCCGCGCTACTTGTTTCCAATTCACCCCTCCACTTT	CAWRSSALLVSNSPLHF
TRBD1	TRBV7-9	.	15	TRBJ2-1	TGTGCCAGCAGCCCCGGAGACAGGGATCACAATGAGCAGTTCTTC	CASSPGDRDHNEQFF
TRBD1	TRBV18	.	14	TRBJ2-7	TGTGCCAGCTCACCGGACAGGGGATCCTACGAGCAGTACTTC	CASSPDRGSYEQYF
.	TRBV7-9	.	14	TRBJ1-1	TGTGCCAGCAGCTTAGCGCAGGAGAACACTGAAGCTTTCTTT	CASSLAQENTEAFF
TRBD1	TRBV7-6	.	17	TRBJ1-5	TGTGCCAGCAGCTTAGATAGGGGGCCCAATAGCAATCAGCCCCAGCATTTT	CASSLDRGPNSNQPQHF
.	TRBV27	.	16	TRBJ2-2	TGTGCCAGCAGAAAGAGCCGAGTGGCGGCGACCGGGGAGCTGTTTTTT	CASRKSRVAATGELFF
TRBD2	TRBV11-2	.	14	TRBJ2-2	TGTGCCAGCAGCTTCCGGGAGGGGACCGGGGAGCTGTTTTTT	CASSFREGTGELFF
TRBD1	TRBV19	few	14	TRBJ1-1	TGTGCCAGTAGTAGGGACAGGGATCTAACTGAAGCTTTCTTT	CASSRDRDLTEAFF
.	TRBV5-8	.	15	TRBJ2-3	TGTGCCAGCAGCCCCCAGGTTGGGCCCACAGATACGCAGTATTTT	CASSPQVGPTDTQYF
TRBD2	TRBV7-3	.	16	TRBJ2-2	TGTGCCAGCAGCTTATTCGCGGGGGGAAACACCGGGGAGCTGTTTTTT	CASSLFAGGNTGELFF
TRBD1	TRBV18	.	17	TRBJ2-6	TGTGCCAGCTCACATGGACAGGGGAATTCTGGGGCCAACGTCCTGACTTTC	CASSHGQGNSGANVLTF
TRBD1	TRBV11-1	once	15	TRBJ1-1	TGTGCCAGCAGCTCTACCGGGACAGGGAACACTGAAGCTTTCTTT	CASSSTGTGNTEAFF
.	TRBV5-1	.	18	TRBJ2-1	TGCGCCAGCAGCTTGACGGACAGGAGACCCGGGACTAGCAATGAGCAGTTCTTC	CASSLTDRRPGTSNEQFF
.	TRBV7-7	.	14	TRBJ1-1	TGTGCTAGCAGCTTATTTGCGGGAGCCACTGAAGCTTTCTTT	CASSLFAGATEAFF
.	TRBV30	.	15	TRBJ1-3	TGTGCCTGGGCCCACAGGGCGTCGGGTGGAAACACCATATATTTT	CAWAHRASGGNTIYF
.	TRBV7-2	.	13	TRBJ1-2	TGTGCCAGCAGCTTACACAGGGATGGTGGCTACACCTTC	CASSLHRDGGYTF
TRBD2	TRBV3-1/TRBV3-2	.	14	TRBJ2-3	TGTGCCAGCAGCCGGGACTACCGCACAGATACGCAGTATTTT	CASSRDYRTDTQYF
.	TRBV5-1	.	15	TRBJ1-1	TGCGCCAGCAGCCCCTACCAGGGGCAGAACACTGAAGCTTTCTTT	CASSPYQGQNTEAFF
TRBD1	TRBV4-2	.	16	TRBJ1-6	TGTGCCAGCAGCCAAGGATTTGGACAGGGGCCTTCACCCCTCCACTTT	CASSQGFGQGPSPLHF
TRBD2	TRBV19	.	14	TRBJ2-3	TGTGCCAGTGGGCTAGCGGGGGACCCAGATACGCAGTATTTT	CASGLAGDPDTQYF
.	TRBV30	once	16	TRBJ2-2	TGTGCCTGGAGTGTAGTGGGAGGAAGAGGGACCGGGGAGCTGTTTTTT	CAWSVVGGRGTGELFF
TRBD2	TRBV5-1	.	17	TRBJ2-5	TGCGCCATAAGGAAGGGTAGCGGGGGGGCCGGGGAAGGGACCCAGTACTTC	CAIRKGSGGAGEGTQYF
TRBD1	TRBV9	.	15	TRBJ1-4	TGTGCCAGCAGCGAGAGACAGGGGGCGGGTGAAAAACTGTTTTTT	CASSERQGAGEKLFF
.	TRBV10-2	.	13	TRBJ1-2	TGCGCCAGCAGTGAGGGACTGAACTATGGCTACACCTTC	CASSEGLNYGYTF
TRBD1	TRBV4-3	.	17	TRBJ1-2	TGCGCCAGCAGCCAAGACCCCGGGACAGGGGGCTACTATGGCTACACCTTC	CASSQDPGTGGYYGYTF
TRBD2	TRBV6-5	.	15	TRBJ2-1	TGTGCCAGCAGTTACGGGACTAGCGGGAGATTTGAGCAGTTCTTC	CASSYGTSGRFEQFF
TRBD1	TRBV19	.	13	TRBJ1-5	TGTGCCAGTAGTTCGACAGGGAATCAGCCCCAGCATTTT	CASSSTGNQPQHF
.	TRBV6-5	once	15	TRBJ2-7	TGTGCCAGCAGTTACTCAGACTCCCCCTCCTACGAGCAGTACTTC	CASSYSDSPSYEQYF
.	TRBV6-2/TRBV6-3	.	12	TRBJ1-1	TGTGCCAGCAGCCTAGAGTACACTGAAGCTTTCTTT	CASSLEYTEAFF
.	TRBV5-1	.	15	TRBJ1-1	TGCGCCAGCAGCTACACTCCGGGACAAAACACTGAAGCTTTCTTT	CASSYTPGQNTEAFF
.	TRBV10-3	once	14	TRBJ1-1	TGTGCCATCAGTGGAGGAGAATTGAACACTGAAGCTTTCTTT	CAISGGELNTEAFF
TRBD1	TRBV19	once	14	TRBJ1-1	TGTGCCAGTAGTTCAACAGGGGGGGACACTGAAGCTTTCTTT	CASSSTGGDTEAFF
TRBD1	TRBV7-6	.	15	TRBJ2-5	TGTGCCAGCAGCTCCACCGGACAGGGCAGAGAGACCCAGTACTTC	CASSSTGQGRETQYF
.	TRBV11-3	few	13	TRBJ2-2	TGTGCCAGCAGCGTAACGAACACCGGGGAGCTGTTTTTT	CASSVTNTGELFF
TRBD2	TRBV7-8	.	15	TRBJ2-7	TGTGCCAGCAGCTTAGTCGGCGGGAGCTCCTACGAGCAGTACTTC	CASSLVGGSSYEQYF
.	TRBV12-3/TRBV12-4	.	13	TRBJ2-7	TGTGCCAGCAGTTTCCGGGAGCCCTACGAGCAGTACTTC	CASSFREPYEQYF
.	TRBV5-5	.	14	TRBJ2-5	TGTGCCAGCAGCTTGGCTGGGACAAAAGAGACCCAGTACTTC	CASSLAGTKETQYF
.	TRBV7-8	.	15	TRBJ1-1	TGTGCCAGCAGCTCCGAGAGTGTTGCGGGCACTGAAGCTTTCTTT	CASSSESVAGTEAFF
.	TRBV27	.	16	TRBJ2-1	TGTGCCAGCAGTCTCGGGGTTCTGGTCGGTAGCAATGAGCAGTTCTTC	CASSLGVLVGSNEQFF
TRBD1	TRBV9	few	16	TRBJ2-3	TGTGCCAGCAGCGCAATAACAGGGGGCAGCACAGATACGCAGTATTTT	CASSAITGGSTDTQYF
.	TRBV6-2/TRBV6-3	.	13	TRBJ1-2	TGTGCCAGCAGTTACTCGCGGGGGACGACACACACCTTC	CASSYSRGTTHTF
.	TRBV12-5	.	15	TRBJ1-5	TGTGCTAGTGGTTTGCTAACGGAGGCCAATCAGCCCCAGCATTTT	CASGLLTEANQPQHF
.	TRBV19	.	17	TRBJ2-7	TGTGCCAGTAGCAGAGCCTTAGGGACACCGTTTTCCTACGAGCAGTACTTC	CASSRALGTPFSYEQYF